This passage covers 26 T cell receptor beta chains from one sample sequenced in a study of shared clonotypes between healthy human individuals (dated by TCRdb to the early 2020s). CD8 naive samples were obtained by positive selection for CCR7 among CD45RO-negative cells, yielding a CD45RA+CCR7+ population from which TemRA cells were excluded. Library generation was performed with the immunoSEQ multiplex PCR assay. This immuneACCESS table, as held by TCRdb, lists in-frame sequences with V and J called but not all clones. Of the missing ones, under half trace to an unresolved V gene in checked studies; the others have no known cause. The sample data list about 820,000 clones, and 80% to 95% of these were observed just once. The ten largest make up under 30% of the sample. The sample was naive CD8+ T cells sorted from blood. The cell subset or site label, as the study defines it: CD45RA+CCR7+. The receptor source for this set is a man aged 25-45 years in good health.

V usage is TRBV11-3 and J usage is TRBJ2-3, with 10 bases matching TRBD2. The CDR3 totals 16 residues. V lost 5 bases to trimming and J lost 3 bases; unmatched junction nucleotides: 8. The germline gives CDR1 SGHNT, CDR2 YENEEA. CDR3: CASSPNLAGGTDTQYF. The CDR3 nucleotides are TGTGCCAGCAGCCCCAACTTAGCGGGAGGTACAGATACGCAGTATTTT.

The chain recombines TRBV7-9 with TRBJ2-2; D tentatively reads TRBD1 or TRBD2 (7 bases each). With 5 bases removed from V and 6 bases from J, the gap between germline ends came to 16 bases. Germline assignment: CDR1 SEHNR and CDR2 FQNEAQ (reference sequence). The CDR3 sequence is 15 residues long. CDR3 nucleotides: TGTGCCAGCAGCCCCCGACAGGGAGGGGCCGGGGAGCTGTTTTTT. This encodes CASSPRQGGAGELFF. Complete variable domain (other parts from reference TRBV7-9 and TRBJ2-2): DTGVSQNPRHKITKRGQNVTFRCDPISEHNRLYWYRQTLGQGPEFLTYFQNEAQLEKSRLLSDRFSAERPKGSFSTLEIQRTEQGDSAMYLCASSPRQGGAGELFFGEGSRLTVL.

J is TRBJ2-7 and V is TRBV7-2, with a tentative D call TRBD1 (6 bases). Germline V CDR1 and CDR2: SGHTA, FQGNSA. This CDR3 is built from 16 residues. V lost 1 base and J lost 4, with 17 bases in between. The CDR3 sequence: CASSLDEGTPRYEQYF. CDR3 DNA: TGTGCCAGCAGCTTAGACGAGGGGACACCTCGGTACGAGCAGTACTTC.

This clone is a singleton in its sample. CDR3 sequence: CASSSTDSAYEQYF. The CDR3 DNA reads as TGTGCCAGCAGCTCCACAGACAGCGCCTACGAGCAGTACTTC. The chain joins TRBV5-4 to TRBJ2-7; D perhaps matches TRBD1 (5 bases). The CDR3 sequence is 14 residues long. V was trimmed by 3 bases and J by 2 bases, leaving 12 bases between them. Germline V lookup: CDR1 SGHNT, CDR2 YYREEE (reference sequence).

CDR3 coding DNA: TGTGCCAGTAGTATGGAACCGTCGTTTGATGGCTACACCTTC. The encoded protein is CASSMEPSFDGYTF. V and J are TRBV19 and TRBJ1-2; D gene uncertain. Trimming left V 3 bases short and J 6 bases short, with 14 bases between. Per germline, CDR1 LNHDA and CDR2 SQIVND (reference sequence). The CDR3 loop spans 14 amino acids.

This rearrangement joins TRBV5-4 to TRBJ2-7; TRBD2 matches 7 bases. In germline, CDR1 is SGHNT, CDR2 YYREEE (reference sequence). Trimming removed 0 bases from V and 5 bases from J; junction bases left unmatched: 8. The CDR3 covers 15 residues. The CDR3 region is CASSLVGAGVDEQYF. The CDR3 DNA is TGTGCCAGCAGCTTGGTTGGGGCGGGAGTAGACGAGCAGTACTTC.

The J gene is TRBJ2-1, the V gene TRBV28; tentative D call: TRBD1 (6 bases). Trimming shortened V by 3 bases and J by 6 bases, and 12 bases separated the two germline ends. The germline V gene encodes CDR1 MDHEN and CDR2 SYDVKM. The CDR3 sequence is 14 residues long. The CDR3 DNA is TGTGCCAGCAGTTTGAGAGCGGACAGCAATGAGCAGTTCTTC. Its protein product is CASSLRADSNEQFF.

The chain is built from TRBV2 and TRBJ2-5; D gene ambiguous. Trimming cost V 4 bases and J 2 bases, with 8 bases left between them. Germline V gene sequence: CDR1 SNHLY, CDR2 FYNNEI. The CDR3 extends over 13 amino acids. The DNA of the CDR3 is TGTGCCAGCAGTGGCGAAGGTCAAGAGACCCAGTACTTC. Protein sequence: CASSGEGQETQYF.

CDR3 loop: CASSQTRTGDGGYTF. The CDR3 bases are TGTGCCAGCAGCCAAACCCGGACAGGGGACGGTGGCTACACCTTC. V is TRBV14 and J is TRBJ1-2; 9 bases line up with TRBD1. Germline-derived CDR1 and CDR2 are SGHDN and FVKESK. V shed 2 bases and J 7 bases; nucleotides not matched to a gene: 8. The CDR3 is 15 amino acids. Supplemented by reference TRBV14 and TRBJ1-2, the full variable domain reads EAGVTQFPSHSVIEKGQTVTLRCDPISGHDNLYWYRRVMGKEIKFLLHFVKESKQDESGMPNNRFLAERTGGTYSTLKVQPAELEDSGVYFCASSQTRTGDGGYTFGSGTRLTVV.

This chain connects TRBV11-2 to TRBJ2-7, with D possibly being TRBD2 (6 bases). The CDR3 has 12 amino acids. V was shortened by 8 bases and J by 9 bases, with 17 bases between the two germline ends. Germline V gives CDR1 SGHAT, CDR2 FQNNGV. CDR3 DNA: TGTGCCAGCCGGGGGATCCGTCAAACGCAGTACTTC. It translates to CASRGIRQTQYF.

The CDR3 DNA sequence: TGTGCCAGCAGCGAACGAGGGGAGCCCGCACTCTATGGCTACACCTTC. It encodes CASSERGEPALYGYTF. This chain uses TRBV9 with TRBJ1-2; a weak D match, TRBD1 (5 bases). Germline assignment: CDR1 SGDLS and CDR2 YYNGEE. V was cut by 3 bases and J by 4 bases, with 19 bases left in between. This CDR3 spans 16 amino acids.

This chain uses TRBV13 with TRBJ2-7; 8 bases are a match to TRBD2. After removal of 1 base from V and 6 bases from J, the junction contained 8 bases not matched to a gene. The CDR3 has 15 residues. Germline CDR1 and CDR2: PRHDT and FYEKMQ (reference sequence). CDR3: CASSLAGLGVGEQYF. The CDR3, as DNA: TGTGCCAGCAGCTTAGCGGGACTAGGGGTGGGCGAGCAGTACTTC.

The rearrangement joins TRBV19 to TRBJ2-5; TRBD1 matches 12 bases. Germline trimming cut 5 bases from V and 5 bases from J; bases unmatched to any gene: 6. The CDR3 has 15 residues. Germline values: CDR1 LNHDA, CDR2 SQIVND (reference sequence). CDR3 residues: CASSVGTGGQETQYF. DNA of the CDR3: TGTGCCAGTAGTGTAGGGACAGGGGGCCAGGAGACCCAGTACTTC. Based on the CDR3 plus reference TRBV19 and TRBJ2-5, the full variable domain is DGGITQSPKYLFRKEGQNVTLSCEQNLNHDAMYWYRQDPGQGLRLIYYSQIVNDFQKGDIAEGYSVSREKKESFPLTVTSAQKNPTAFYLCASSVGTGGQETQYFGPGTRLLVL.

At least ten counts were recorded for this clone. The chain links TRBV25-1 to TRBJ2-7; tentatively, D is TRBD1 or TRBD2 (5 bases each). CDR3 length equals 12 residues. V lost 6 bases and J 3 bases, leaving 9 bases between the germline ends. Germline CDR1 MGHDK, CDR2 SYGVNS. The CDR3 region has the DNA TGTGCCAGCAGCTGGGACGGCTACGAGCAGTACTTC. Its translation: CASSWDGYEQYF.

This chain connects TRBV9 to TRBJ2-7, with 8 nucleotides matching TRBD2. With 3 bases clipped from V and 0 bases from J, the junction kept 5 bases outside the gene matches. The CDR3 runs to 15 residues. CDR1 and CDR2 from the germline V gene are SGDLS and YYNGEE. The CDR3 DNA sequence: TGTGCCAGCAGCGGCCTAGCGGGCCACTCCTACGAGCAGTACTTC. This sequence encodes CASSGLAGHSYEQYF.

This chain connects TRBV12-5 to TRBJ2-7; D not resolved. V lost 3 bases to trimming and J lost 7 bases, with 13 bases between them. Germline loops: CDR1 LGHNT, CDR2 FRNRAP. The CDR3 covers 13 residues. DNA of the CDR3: TGTGCTAGTGGTTTTAACCCGTACGGGGAGCAGTACTTC. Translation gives CASGFNPYGEQYF. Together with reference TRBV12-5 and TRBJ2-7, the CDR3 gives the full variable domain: DARVTQTPRHKVTEMGQEVTMRCQPILGHNTVFWYRQTMMQGLELLAYFRNRAPLDDSGMPKDRFSAEMPDATLATLKIQPSEPRDSAVYFCASGFNPYGEQYFGPGTRLTVT.

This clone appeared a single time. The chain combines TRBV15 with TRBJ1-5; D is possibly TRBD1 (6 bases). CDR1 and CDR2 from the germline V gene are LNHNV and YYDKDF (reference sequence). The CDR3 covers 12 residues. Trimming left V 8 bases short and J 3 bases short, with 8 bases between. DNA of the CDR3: TGTGCCACCCAGGGGATCAATCAGCCCCAGCATTTT. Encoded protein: CATQGINQPQHF. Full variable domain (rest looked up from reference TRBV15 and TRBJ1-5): DAMVIQNPRYQVTQFGKPVTLSCSQTLNHNVMYWYQQKSSQAPKLLFHYYDKDFNNEADTPDNFQSRRPNTSFCFLDIRSPGLGDTAMYLCATQGINQPQHFGDGTRLSIL.

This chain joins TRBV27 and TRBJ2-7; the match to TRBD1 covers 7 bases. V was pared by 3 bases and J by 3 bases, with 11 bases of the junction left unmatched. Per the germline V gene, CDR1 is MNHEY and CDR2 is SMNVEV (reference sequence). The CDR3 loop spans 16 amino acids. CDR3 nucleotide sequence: TGTGCCAGCAGTTTGAACACCGGGACAGTGTTCTACGAGCAGTACTTC. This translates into CASSLNTGTVFYEQYF.

CDR3 residues: CSVEGSSRDSYNEQFF. CDR3 nucleotide sequence: TGCAGCGTTGAGGGTTCGAGCAGAGACTCCTACAATGAGCAGTTCTTC. This chain uses TRBV29-1 with TRBJ2-1, with D unclear. Trimming removed 3 bases from V and 0 bases from J, with 15 bases in between. Looked up from germline, CDR1 is SQVTM and CDR2 is ANQGSEA. The CDR3 spans 16 residues.

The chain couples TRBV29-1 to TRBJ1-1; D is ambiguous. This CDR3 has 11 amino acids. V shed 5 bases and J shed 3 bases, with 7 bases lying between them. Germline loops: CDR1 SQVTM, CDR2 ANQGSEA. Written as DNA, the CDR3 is TGCAGCGTTCTAGACTACACTGAAGCTTTCTTT. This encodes CSVLDYTEAFF.

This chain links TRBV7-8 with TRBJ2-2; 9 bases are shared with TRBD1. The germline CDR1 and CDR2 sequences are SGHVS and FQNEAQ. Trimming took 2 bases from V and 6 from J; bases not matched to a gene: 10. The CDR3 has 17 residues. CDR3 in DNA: TGTGCCAGCAGCTTACAGGGACAGGGATATGATCCCGGGGAGCTGTTTTTT. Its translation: CASSLQGQGYDPGELFF.

The CDR3 is CASSPYPLAGQETQYF. The CDR3 bases are TGTGCCAGCAGCCCGTACCCACTAGCGGGACAAGAGACCCAGTACTTC. The V call is TRBV14, the J call TRBJ2-5; 10 nucleotides match TRBD2. This CDR3 has 16 amino acids. With 4 bases clipped from V and 2 bases from J, the junction kept 7 bases outside the gene matches. The V gene's germline CDR1 is SGHDN and CDR2 FVKESK.

CDR3 amino acids: CASSLDLASGDSSYNEQFF. DNA of the CDR3: TGTGCCAGCAGCTTAGATCTCGCTTCAGGGGATAGCTCCTACAATGAGCAGTTCTTC. V gene TRBV11-2 combines with J gene TRBJ2-1, with TRBD1 as a possible D gene (6 bases). CDR3 length equals 19 residues. CDR1 is SGHAT and CDR2 is FQNNGV in the germline V gene. V lost 0 bases to trimming and J lost 0 bases, with 18 bases between them.

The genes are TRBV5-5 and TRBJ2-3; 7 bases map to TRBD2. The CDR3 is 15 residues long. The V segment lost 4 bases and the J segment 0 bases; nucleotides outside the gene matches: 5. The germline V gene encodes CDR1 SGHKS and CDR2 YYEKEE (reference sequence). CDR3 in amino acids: CASSLREGSTDTQYF. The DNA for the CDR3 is TGTGCCAGCAGCCTGAGGGAGGGGAGCACAGATACGCAGTATTTT.

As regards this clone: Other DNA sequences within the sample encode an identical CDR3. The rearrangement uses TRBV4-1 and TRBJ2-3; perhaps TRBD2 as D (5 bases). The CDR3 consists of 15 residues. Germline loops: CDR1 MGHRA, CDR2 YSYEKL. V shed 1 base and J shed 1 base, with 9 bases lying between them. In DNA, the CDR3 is TGCGCCAGCAGCCAAGCTTCCGGGGGCACAGATACGCAGTATTTT. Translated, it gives CASSQASGGTDTQYF.

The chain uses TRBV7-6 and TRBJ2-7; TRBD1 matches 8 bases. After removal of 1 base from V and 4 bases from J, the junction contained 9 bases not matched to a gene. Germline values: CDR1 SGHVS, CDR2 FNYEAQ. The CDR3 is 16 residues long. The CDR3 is CASSLETGVHRYEQYF. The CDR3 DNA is TGTGCCAGCAGCTTAGAGACAGGGGTTCACCGATACGAGCAGTACTTC.